These T cell receptor beta chains were read from a single sample in a study of pediatric ulcerative colitis. The table came from immunoSEQ multiplex PCR; TCRdb's copy has only in-frame clones and leaves some out. The sample yields 10,000 to 12,000 clones, 75% to 85% seen once. Sequenced input: gut tissue. All receptors derive from a girl under 18 who was a control in a study of pediatric ulcerative colitis. Each CDR3 is given with its conserved first and last residue. The D gene is left open where the match is weak. Expanded clones get a size class; other rows say once, few or many, or leave the size out.

>once|TRBV5-8|NA|TRBJ1-1
CASKHLMNTEAFF
TGTGCCAGCAAACACCTGATGAACACTGAAGCTTTCTTT
>NA|TRBV6-5|NA|TRBJ1-2
CASTKTDLSGYTF
TGTGCCAGCACGAAAACGGACTTGTCGGGCTACACCTTC
>NA|TRBV7-9|NA|TRBJ1-2
CASSLESYFDYTF
TGTGCCAGCAGCTTAGAATCCTATTTTGACTACACCTTC
>NA|TRBV7-9|NA|TRBJ1-1
CASSPSRGTEAFF
TGTGCCAGCAGCCCCTCAAGGGGAACTGAAGCTTTCTTT
>NA|TRBV7-2|TRBD2|TRBJ2-7
CASSPRGTSTYEQYF
TGTGCCAGCAGCCCGCGGGGGACTAGTACCTACGAGCAGTACTTC
>NA|TRBV5-4|NA|TRBJ2-3
CASSDQTGRTQYF
TGTGCCAGCAGCGACCAGACCGGTAGGACGCAGTATTTT
>NA|TRBV27|NA|TRBJ2-5
CASTAPGRYETQYF
TGTGCCAGCACAGCTCCCGGACGCTATGAGACCCAGTACTTC
>NA|TRBV10-2|TRBD2|TRBJ2-1
CASTPTSGRDNEQFF
TGCGCCAGCACCCCGACTAGCGGGAGAGACAATGAGCAGTTCTTC
>few|TRBV6-1|NA|TRBJ1-5
CASSRGVGNQPQHF
TGTGCCAGCAGTCGTGGAGTAGGAAATCAGCCCCAGCATTTT
>NA|TRBV4-2|TRBD2|TRBJ2-7
CASSQDSGSSYEQYF
TGTGCCAGCAGCCAAGATAGCGGGAGCTCCTACGAGCAGTACTTC
>NA|TRBV9|TRBD2|TRBJ2-1
CASSVTSGNYNEQFF
TGTGCCAGCAGCGTAACTAGCGGGAATTACAATGAGCAGTTCTTC
>NA|TRBV7-2|NA|TRBJ2-7
CASSPPGPIPYEQYF
TGTGCCAGCAGCCCACCGGGACCGATCCCCTACGAGCAGTACTTC
>NA|TRBV6-1|NA|TRBJ2-5
CASSEALRISGETQYF
TGTGCCAGCAGTGAAGCGCTGAGGATCTCGGGGGAGACCCAGTACTTC
>NA|TRBV19|TRBD1|TRBJ1-1
CASSNWDRGMNTEAFF
TGTGCCAGTAGTAACTGGGACAGGGGGATGAACACTGAAGCTTTCTTT
>NA|TRBV28|TRBD2|TRBJ2-1
CASSSPRTSGAYNEQFF
TGTGCCAGCAGTTCACCTCGGACTAGCGGGGCCTACAATGAGCAGTTCTTC
>NA|TRBV5-6|TRBD1|TRBJ2-2
CASSLYRGPGELFF
TGTGCCAGCAGCTTATACAGGGGGCCCGGGGAGCTGTTTTTT
>once|TRBV5-1|NA|TRBJ2-4
CASRPQREVDIQYF
TGCGCCAGCAGACCCCAAAGGGAGGTGGACATTCAGTACTTC
>NA|TRBV13|NA|TRBJ2-1
CASRPPQRQHNEQFF
TGTGCCAGCAGACCCCCACAGCGACAACACAATGAGCAGTTCTTC
>NA|TRBV27|NA|TRBJ2-1
CASSVLARNWNEQFF
TGTGCCAGCAGCGTTCTAGCGCGCAACTGGAATGAGCAGTTCTTC
>few|TRBV7-8|NA|TRBJ1-5
CASSLRTSNNQPQHF
TGTGCCAGCAGCCTCCGCACGTCGAACAATCAGCCCCAGCATTTT
>NA|TRBV7-2|NA|TRBJ2-4
CASSPPTRENIQYF
TGTGCCAGCAGCCCCCCGACTCGGGAAAACATTCAGTACTTC
>NA|TRBV10-3|TRBD2|TRBJ2-2
CAISSGREGRPGELFF
TGTGCCATCAGTTCGGGGCGGGAGGGCCGCCCCGGGGAGCTGTTTTTT
>NA|TRBV10-2|NA|TRBJ1-2
CASSEIGAHGYTF
TGCGCCAGCAGTGAGATAGGGGCACATGGCTACACCTTC
>NA|TRBV14|NA|TRBJ2-2
CASSQEKRTGELFF
TGTGCCAGCAGCCAAGAGAAGCGCACCGGGGAGCTGTTTTTT
>NA|TRBV10-3|NA|TRBJ2-7
CAISFRGAEEQYF
TGTGCCATCAGTTTTAGGGGGGCGGAAGAGCAGTACTTC
>NA|TRBV2|NA|TRBJ1-2
CASSGWNREDNYGYTF
TGTGCCAGCAGTGGCTGGAACAGGGAAGATAACTATGGCTACACCTTC
>medium-sized|TRBV6-6|TRBD1|TRBJ2-1
CASSLGQTNNEQFF
TGTGCCAGCAGTCTGGGACAGACCAACAATGAGCAGTTCTTC
>NA|TRBV7-2|TRBD2|TRBJ2-1
CASSLAGLAIYNEQFF
TGTGCCAGCAGCTTAGCGGGACTAGCGATCTACAATGAGCAGTTCTTC
>few|TRBV28|NA|TRBJ2-4
CASRVGTKNIQYF
TGTGCCAGCAGGGTGGGGACCAAAAACATTCAGTACTTC
>NA|TRBV28|NA|TRBJ2-5
CASRFNPGEGETQYF
TGTGCCAGCAGGTTCAACCCTGGGGAAGGAGAGACCCAGTACTTC
>NA|TRBV9|NA|TRBJ1-1
CASSVNTGMNTEAFF
TGTGCCAGCAGCGTAAACACCGGAATGAACACTGAAGCTTTCTTT
>once|TRBV14|NA|TRBJ1-2
CASSPRDGVGYGYTF
TGTGCCAGCAGCCCCCGGGACGGAGTCGGCTATGGCTACACCTTC
>NA|TRBV11-2|NA|TRBJ2-7
CASSLDGYEQYF
TGTGCCAGCAGCTTAGACGGATACGAGCAGTACTTC
>few|TRBV10-3|NA|TRBJ2-7
CAIAEGYEQYF
TGTGCCATCGCCGAGGGGTACGAGCAGTACTTC
>NA|TRBV2|TRBD2|TRBJ2-5
CASKVTGGETQYF
TGTGCCAGCAAAGTCACGGGAGGAGAGACCCAGTACTTC
>NA|TRBV5-1|TRBD1|TRBJ1-3
CASSSLQGERIYF
TGCGCCAGCAGCTCCTTACAGGGGGAGAGAATATATTTT
>NA|TRBV18|TRBD1|TRBJ1-3
CASSPWDSQGNTIYF
TGTGCCAGCTCACCCTGGGACAGCCAGGGGAACACCATATATTTT
>NA|TRBV7-7|NA|TRBJ2-5
CASSPVVQETQYF
TGTGCCAGCAGCCCAGTGGTCCAAGAGACCCAGTACTTC
>NA|TRBV28|NA|TRBJ1-2
CASLGDDTYYTF
TGTGCCAGTCTCGGGGACGATACCTACTACACCTTC
>NA|TRBV18|TRBD2|TRBJ2-1
CASSPLAGGTGNEQFF
TGTGCCAGCTCACCATTAGCGGGAGGGACGGGGAATGAGCAGTTCTTC
>NA|TRBV19|NA|TRBJ1-2
CASRAPRRTNYGYTF
TGTGCCAGTAGGGCCCCACGTCGGACGAACTATGGCTACACCTTC
>NA|TRBV14|NA|TRBJ1-2
CASSRQGRLFYGYTF
TGTGCCAGCAGCCGTCAGGGTAGACTTTTCTATGGCTACACCTTC
>NA|TRBV9|NA|TRBJ2-7
CASSVYTGYEQYF
TGTGCCAGCAGCGTGTACACGGGCTACGAGCAGTACTTC
>NA|TRBV11-2|NA|TRBJ2-2
CASSPPGELFF
TGTGCCAGCAGCCCCCCCGGGGAGCTGTTTTTT
>NA|TRBV28|NA|TRBJ1-2
CASSFLAGESYGYTF
NA
>few|TRBV5-4|NA|TRBJ2-1
CASSFEIAAEQFF
TGTGCCAGCAGCTTCGAGATCGCCGCCGAGCAGTTCTTC
>NA|TRBV18|TRBD1|TRBJ2-2
CASSTGTGASTGELFF
TGTGCCAGCTCAACCGGGACAGGGGCCAGCACCGGGGAGCTGTTTTTT
>NA|TRBV27|NA|TRBJ1-1
CASSFQGDTEAFF
TGTGCCAGCAGTTTCCAGGGAGACACTGAAGCTTTCTTT
>NA|TRBV13|NA|TRBJ1-6
CASSPKGEDFESPLHF
TGTGCCAGCAGCCCCAAGGGGGAGGACTTCGAATCACCCCTCCACTTT
>NA|TRBV10-3|NA|TRBJ1-1
CATQTGPGRGNTEAFF
TGTGCCACCCAAACAGGTCCCGGACGGGGGAACACTGAAGCTTTCTTT
>NA|TRBV7-9|NA|TRBJ1-4
CASSYDRTTNEKLFF
TGTGCCAGCAGCTATGACAGAACAACTAATGAAAAACTGTTTTTT
>few|TRBV2|NA|TRBJ1-1
CASRGDGGNTEAFF
TGTGCCAGCAGGGGTGACGGTGGGAACACTGAAGCTTTCTTT
>NA|TRBV25-1|NA|TRBJ2-4
CASSGTGRGNIQYF
TGTGCCAGCAGTGGGACAGGGAGGGGGAACATTCAGTACTTC
>NA|TRBV27|NA|TRBJ1-2
CASSQVIPGLYGYTF
TGTGCCAGCAGTCAGGTTATTCCGGGACTCTATGGCTACACCTTC
>NA|TRBV28|NA|TRBJ1-2
CASSFGPGANYGYTF
TGTGCCAGCAGTTTCGGGCCGGGAGCTAACTATGGCTACACCTTC
>NA|TRBV10-2|NA|TRBJ2-3
CASSGGLVDTQYF
TGCGCCAGCAGTGGGGGATTGGTAGATACGCAGTATTTT